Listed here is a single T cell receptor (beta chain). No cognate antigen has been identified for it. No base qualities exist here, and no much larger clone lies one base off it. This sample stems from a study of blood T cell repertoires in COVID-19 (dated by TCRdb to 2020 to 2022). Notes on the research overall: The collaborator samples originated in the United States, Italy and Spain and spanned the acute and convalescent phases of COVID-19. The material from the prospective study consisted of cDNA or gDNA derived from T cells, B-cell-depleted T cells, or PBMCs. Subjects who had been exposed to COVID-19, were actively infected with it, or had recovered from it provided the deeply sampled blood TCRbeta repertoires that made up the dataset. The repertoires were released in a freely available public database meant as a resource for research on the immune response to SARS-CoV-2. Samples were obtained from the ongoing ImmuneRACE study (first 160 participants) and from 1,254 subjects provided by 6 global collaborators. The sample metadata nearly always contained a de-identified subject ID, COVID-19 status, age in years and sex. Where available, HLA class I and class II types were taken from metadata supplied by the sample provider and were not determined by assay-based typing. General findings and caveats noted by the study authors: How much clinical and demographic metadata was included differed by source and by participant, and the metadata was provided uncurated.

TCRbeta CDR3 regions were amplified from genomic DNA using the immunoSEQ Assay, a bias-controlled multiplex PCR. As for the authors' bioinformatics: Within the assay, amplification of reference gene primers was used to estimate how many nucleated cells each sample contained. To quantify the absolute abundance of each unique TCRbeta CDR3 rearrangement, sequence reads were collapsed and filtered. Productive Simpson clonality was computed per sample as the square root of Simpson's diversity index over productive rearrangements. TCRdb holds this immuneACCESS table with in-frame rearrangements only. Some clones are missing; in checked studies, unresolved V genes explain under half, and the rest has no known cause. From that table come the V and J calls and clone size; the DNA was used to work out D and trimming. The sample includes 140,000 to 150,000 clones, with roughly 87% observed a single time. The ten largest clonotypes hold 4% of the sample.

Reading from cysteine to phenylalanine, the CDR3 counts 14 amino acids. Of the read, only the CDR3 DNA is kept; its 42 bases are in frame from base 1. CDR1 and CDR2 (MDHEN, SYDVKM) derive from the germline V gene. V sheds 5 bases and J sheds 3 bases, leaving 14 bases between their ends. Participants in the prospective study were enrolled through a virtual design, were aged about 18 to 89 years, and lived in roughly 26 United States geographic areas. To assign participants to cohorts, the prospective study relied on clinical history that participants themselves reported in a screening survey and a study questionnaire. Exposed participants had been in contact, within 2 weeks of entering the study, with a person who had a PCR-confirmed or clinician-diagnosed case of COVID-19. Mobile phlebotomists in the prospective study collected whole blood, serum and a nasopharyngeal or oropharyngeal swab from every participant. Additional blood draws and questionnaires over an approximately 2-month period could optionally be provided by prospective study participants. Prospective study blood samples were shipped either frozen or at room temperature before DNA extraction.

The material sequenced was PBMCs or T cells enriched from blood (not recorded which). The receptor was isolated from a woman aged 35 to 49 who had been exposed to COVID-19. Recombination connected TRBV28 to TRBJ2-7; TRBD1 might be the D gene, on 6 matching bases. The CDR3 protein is CASSAGQRVYEQYF. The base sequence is TGTGCCAGCAGTGCTGGACAGAGGGTCTACGAGCAGTACTTC.